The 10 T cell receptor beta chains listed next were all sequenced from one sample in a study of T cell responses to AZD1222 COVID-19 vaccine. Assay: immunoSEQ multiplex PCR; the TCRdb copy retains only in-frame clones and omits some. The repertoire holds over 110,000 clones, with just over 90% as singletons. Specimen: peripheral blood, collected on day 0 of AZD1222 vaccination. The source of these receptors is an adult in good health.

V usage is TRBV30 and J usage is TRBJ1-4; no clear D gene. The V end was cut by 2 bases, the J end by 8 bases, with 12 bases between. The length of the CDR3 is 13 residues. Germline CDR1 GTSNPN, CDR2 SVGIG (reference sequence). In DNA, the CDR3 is TGTGCCTGGAGTCACGGACCTGGGGAAAAACTGTTTTTT. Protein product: CAWSHGPGEKLFF.

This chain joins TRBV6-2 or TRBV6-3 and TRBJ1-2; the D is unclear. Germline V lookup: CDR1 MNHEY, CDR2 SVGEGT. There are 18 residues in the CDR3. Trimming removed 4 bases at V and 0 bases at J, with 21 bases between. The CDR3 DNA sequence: TGTGCCAGCAGTTCACCCAGCTTCAGGCGAGGACCTAACTATGGCTACACCTTC. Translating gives CASSSPSFRRGPNYGYTF.

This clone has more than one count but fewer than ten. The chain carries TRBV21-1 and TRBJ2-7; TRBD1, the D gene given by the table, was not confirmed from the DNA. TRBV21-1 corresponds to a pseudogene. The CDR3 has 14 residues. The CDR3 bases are TGTGCCAGCAGTACTCGAGGGGGTTACTACGAGCAGTACTTC. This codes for CASSTRGGYYEQYF.

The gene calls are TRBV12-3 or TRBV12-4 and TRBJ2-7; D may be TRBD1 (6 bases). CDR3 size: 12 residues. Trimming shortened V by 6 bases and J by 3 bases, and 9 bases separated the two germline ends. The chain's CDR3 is CASSGDNYEQYF. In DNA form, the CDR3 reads TGTGCCAGCAGCGGGGACAACTACGAGCAGTACTTC.

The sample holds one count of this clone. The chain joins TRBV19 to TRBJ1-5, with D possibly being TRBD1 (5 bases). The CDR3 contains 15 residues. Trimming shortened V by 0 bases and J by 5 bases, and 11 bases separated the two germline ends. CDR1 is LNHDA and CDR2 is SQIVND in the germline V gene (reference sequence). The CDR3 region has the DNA TGTGCCAGTAGTATAGAGTCAGGGTTGTATCAGCCCCAGCATTTT. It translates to CASSIESGLYQPQHF.

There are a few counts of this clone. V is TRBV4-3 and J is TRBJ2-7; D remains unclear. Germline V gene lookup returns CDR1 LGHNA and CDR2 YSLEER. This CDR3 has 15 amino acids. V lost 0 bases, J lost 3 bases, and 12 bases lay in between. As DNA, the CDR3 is TGCGCCAGCAGCCAAGATCATCCGAACGGCTACGAGCAGTACTTC. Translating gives CASSQDHPNGYEQYF.

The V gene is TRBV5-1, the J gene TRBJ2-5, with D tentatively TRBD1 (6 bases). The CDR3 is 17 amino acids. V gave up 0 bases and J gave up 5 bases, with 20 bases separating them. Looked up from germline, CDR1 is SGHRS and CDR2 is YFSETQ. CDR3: CASSLGNTGLGRETQYF. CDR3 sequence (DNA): TGCGCCAGCAGCTTGGGTAACACAGGGCTCGGCAGGGAGACCCAGTACTTC.

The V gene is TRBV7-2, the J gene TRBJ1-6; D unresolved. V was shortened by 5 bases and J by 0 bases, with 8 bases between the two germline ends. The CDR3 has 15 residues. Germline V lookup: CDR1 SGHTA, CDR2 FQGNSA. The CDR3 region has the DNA TGTGCCAGCAGCCGCGTCGACTCCTATAATTCACCCCTCCACTTT. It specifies CASSRVDSYNSPLHF.

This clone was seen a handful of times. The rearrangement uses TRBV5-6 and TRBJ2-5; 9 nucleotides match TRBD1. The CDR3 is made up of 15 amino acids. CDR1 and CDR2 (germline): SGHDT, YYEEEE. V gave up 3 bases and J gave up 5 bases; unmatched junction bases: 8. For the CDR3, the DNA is TGTGCCAGCAGCTCCGGGACAGGGACCCGGGAGACCCAGTACTTC. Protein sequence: CASSSGTGTRETQYF.

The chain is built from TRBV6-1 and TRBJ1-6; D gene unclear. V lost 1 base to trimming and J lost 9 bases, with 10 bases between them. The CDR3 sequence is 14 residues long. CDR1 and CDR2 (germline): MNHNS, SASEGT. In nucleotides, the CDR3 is TGTGCCAGCAGTGAAGTCGTCAGTAGTTCACCCCTCCACTTT. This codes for CASSEVVSSSPLHF.